This T cell receptor beta chain derives from a study of cytomegalovirus exposure and HLA in healthy donors. Points from the study as a whole: Roughly uniform sequencing depth across donors was assumed, possibly incorrectly. Researchers had no immune exposure information except CMV serostatus available.

The study ran its PCR with 60 Vbeta and 13 Jbeta primers. TCRdb's copy holds only in-frame clones and misses some; the assay was immunoSEQ multiplex PCR. Its table records 150,000 to 200,000 clones. As for this clone: Its antigen is currently unknown.

The trim removed 0 bases at V and 5 bases at J, leaving 10 bases unmatched. The germline CDR1 and CDR2 sequences are SEHNR and FQNEAQ (reference sequence). This CDR3 spans 17 amino acids. V and J are TRBV7-9 and TRBJ2-5, with 9 bases matching TRBD1. The sequenced sample consisted of PBMCs. The TCR comes from an older woman in good health and CMV-seronegative. The CDR3 is CASSLAAGTGPSETQYF. For the CDR3, the DNA is TGTGCCAGCAGCTTAGCCGCCGGGACAGGGCCTTCGGAGACCCAGTACTTC.